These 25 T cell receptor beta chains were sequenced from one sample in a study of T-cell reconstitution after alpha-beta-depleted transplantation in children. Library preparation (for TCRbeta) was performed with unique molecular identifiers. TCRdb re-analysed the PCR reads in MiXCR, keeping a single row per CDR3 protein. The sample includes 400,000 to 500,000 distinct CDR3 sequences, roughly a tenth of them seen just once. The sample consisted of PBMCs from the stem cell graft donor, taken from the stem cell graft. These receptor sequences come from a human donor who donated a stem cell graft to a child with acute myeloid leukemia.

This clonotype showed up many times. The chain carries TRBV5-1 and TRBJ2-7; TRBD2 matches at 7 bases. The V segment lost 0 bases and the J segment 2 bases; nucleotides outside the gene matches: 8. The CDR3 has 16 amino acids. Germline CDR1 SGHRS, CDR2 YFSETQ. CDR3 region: CASSLAPSGNPYEQYF. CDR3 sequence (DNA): TGCGCCAGCAGCTTGGCCCCCAGCGGGAACCCCTACGAGCAGTACTTC. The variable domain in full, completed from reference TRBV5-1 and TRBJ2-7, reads KAGVTQTPRYLIKTRGQQVTLSCSPISGHRSVSWYQQTPGQGLQFLFEYFSETQRNKGNFPGRFSGRQFSNSRSEMNVSTLELGDSALYLCASSLAPSGNPYEQYFGPGTRLTVT.

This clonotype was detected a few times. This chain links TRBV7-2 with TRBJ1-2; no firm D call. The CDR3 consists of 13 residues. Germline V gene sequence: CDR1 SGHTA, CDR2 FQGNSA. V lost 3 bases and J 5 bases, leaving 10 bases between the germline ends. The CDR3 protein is CASSFPALYGYTF. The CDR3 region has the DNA TGTGCCAGCAGCTTCCCAGCCCTATATGGCTACACCTTC. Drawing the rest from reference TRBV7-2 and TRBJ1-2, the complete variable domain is GAGVSQSPSNKVTEKGKDVELRCDPISGHTALYWYRQSLGQGLEFLIYFQGNSAPDKSGLPSDRFSAERTGGSVSTLTIQRTQQEDSAVYLCASSFPALYGYTFGSGTRLTVV.

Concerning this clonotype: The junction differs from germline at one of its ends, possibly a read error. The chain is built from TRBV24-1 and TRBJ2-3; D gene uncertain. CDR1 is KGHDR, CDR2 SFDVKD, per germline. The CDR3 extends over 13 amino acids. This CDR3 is CATSDPITVTQYF. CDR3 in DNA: TGTGCCACCAGTGACCCCATCACAGTTACGCAGTATTTT.

CDR3 in DNA: TGTGCCACCAGGGCTCCCGGGGCCTACAATGAGCAGTTCTTC. This codes for CATRAPGAYNEQFF. V usage is TRBV15 and J usage is TRBJ2-1; TRBD2 might be the D (5 bases). The CDR3 is 14 amino acids. V was pared by 6 bases and J by 2 bases, with 11 bases between. Germline V gene sequence: CDR1 LNHNV, CDR2 YYDKDF (reference sequence). Looking up the rest from reference TRBV15 and TRBJ2-1 gives the full variable domain: DAMVIQNPRYQVTQFGKPVTLSCSQTLNHNVMYWYQQKSSQAPKLLFHYYDKDFNNEADTPDNFQSRRPNTSFCFLDIRSPGLGDTAMYLCATRAPGAYNEQFFGPGTRLTVL.

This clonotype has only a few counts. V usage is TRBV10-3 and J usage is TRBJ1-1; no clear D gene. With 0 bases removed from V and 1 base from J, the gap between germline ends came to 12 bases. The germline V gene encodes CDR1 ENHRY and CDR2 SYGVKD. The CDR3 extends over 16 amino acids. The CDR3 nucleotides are TGTGCCATCAGTGAGTCGATGCGGGCCTCGAACACTGAAGCTTTCTTT. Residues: CAISESMRASNTEAFF.

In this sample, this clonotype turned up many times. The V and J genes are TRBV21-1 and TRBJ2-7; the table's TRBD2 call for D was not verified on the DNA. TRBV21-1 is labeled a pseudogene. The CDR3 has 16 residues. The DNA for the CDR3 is TGTGCCAGCAGCAAAGTTCCAGGGAGGATGGTCTACGAGCAGTACGTC. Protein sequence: CASSKVPGRMVYEQYV.

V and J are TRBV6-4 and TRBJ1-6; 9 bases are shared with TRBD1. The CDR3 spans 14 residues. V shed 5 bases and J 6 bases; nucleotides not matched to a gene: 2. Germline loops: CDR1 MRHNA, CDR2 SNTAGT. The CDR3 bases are TGTGCCAGCAGTACAGGGGGCTTTAATTCACCCCTCCACTTT. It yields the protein CASSTGGFNSPLHF.

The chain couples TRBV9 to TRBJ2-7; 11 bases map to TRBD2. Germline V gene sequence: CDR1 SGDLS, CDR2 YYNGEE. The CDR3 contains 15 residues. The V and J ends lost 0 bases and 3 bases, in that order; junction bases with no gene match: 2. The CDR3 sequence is CASSVASGGIYEQYF. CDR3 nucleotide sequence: TGTGCCAGCAGCGTAGCTAGCGGGGGGATCTACGAGCAGTACTTC. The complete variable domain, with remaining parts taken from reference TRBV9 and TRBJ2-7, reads DSGVTQTPKHLITATGQRVTLRCSPRSGDLSVYWYQQSLDQGLQFLIQYYNGEERAKGNILERFSAQQFPDLHSELNLSSLELGDSALYFCASSVASGGIYEQYFGPGTRLTVT.

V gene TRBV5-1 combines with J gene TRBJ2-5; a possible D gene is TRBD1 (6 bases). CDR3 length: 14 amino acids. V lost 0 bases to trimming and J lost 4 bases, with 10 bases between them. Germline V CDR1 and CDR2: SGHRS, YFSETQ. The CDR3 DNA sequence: TGCGCCAGCAGCTTGGAACAGGGTGGAGAGACCCAGTACTTC. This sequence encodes CASSLEQGGETQYF.

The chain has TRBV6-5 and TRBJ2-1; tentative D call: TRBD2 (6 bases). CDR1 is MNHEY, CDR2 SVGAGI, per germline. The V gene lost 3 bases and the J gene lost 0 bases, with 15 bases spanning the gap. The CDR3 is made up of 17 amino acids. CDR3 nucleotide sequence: TGTGCCAGCAGTTATATTAGCGGCCTCAGCTCCTACAATGAGCAGTTCTTC. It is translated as CASSYISGLSSYNEQFF.

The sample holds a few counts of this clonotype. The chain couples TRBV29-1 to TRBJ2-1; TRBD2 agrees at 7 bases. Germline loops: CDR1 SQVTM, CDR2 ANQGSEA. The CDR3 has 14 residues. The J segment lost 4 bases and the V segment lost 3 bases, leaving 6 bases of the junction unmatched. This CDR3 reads CSVDLRERYNEQFF. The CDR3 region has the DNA TGCAGCGTTGACTTGCGGGAGAGATACAATGAGCAGTTCTTC.

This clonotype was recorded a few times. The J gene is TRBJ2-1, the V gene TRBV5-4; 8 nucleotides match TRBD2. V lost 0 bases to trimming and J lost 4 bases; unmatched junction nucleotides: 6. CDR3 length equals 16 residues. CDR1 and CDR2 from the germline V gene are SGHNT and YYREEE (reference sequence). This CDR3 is CASSLAGLDTYNEQFF. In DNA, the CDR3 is TGTGCCAGCAGCTTGGCGGGACTAGACACGTACAATGAGCAGTTCTTC. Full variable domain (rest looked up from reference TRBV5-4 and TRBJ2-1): ETGVTQSPTHLIKTRGQQVTLRCSSQSGHNTVSWYQQALGQGPQFIFQYYREEENGRGNFPPRFSGLQFPNYSSELNVNALELDDSALYLCASSLAGLDTYNEQFFGPGTRLTVL.

The DNA for the CDR3 is TGCGCCAGCAGCTTGGGTCGAGATGAAAAACTGTTTTTT. Protein sequence: CASSLGRDEKLFF. The chain combines TRBV5-1 with TRBJ1-4; D gene unclear. V was pared by 0 bases and J by 6 bases, with 6 bases between. The CDR3 contains 13 residues. The germline CDR1 and CDR2 sequences are SGHRS and YFSETQ. Full variable domain (rest looked up from reference TRBV5-1 and TRBJ1-4): KAGVTQTPRYLIKTRGQQVTLSCSPISGHRSVSWYQQTPGQGLQFLFEYFSETQRNKGNFPGRFSGRQFSNSRSEMNVSTLELGDSALYLCASSLGRDEKLFFGSGTQLSVL.

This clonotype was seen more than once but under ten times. Here the CDR3 reads CASNPGRNQPQHF. CDR3 coding DNA: TGTGCCAGTAACCCAGGGCGCAATCAGCCCCAGCATTTT. J is TRBJ1-5 and V is TRBV19, with D possibly being TRBD1 (5 bases). Trimming left V 7 bases short and J 2 bases short, with 9 bases between. The CDR3 length is 13 residues. Germline V CDR1 and CDR2: LNHDA, SQIVND (reference sequence).

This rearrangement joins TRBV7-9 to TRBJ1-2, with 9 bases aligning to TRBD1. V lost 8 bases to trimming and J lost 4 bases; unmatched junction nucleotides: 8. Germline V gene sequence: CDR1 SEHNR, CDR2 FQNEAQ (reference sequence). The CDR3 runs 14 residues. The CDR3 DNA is TGTGCCAGCGGCCCGGGACAGGGCGGCTATGGCTACACCTTC. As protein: CASGPGQGGYGYTF.

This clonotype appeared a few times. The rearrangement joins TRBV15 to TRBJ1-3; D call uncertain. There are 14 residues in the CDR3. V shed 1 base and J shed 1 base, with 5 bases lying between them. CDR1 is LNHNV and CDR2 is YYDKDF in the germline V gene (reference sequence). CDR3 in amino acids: CATSRGASGNTIYF. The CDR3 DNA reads TGTGCCACCAGCAGAGGCGCGTCTGGAAACACCATATATTTT.

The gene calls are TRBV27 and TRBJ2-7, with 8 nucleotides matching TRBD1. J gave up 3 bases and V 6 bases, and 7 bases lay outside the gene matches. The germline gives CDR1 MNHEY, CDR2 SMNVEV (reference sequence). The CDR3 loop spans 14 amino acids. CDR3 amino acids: CASSRSGQDYEQYV. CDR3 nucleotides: TGTGCCAGCAGCCGATCGGGACAGGACTACGAGCAGTACGTC.

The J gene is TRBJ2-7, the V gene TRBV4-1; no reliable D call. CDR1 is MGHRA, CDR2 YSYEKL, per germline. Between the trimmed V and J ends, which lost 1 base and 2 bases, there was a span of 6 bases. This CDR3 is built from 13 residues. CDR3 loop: CASSQGIAYEQYF. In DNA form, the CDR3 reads TGCGCCAGCAGCCAAGGGATAGCCTACGAGCAGTACTTC.

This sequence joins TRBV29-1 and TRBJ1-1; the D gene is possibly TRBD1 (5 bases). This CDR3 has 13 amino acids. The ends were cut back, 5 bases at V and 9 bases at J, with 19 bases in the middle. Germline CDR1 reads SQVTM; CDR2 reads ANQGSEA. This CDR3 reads CSVNRDLGSQAFF. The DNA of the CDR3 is TGCAGCGTTAACCGGGACCTCGGAAGTCAAGCTTTCTTT.

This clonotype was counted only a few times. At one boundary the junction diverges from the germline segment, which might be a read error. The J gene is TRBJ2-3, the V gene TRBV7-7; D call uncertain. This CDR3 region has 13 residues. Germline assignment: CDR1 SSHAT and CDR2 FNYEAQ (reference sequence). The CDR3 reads CASSLVESDTQYF. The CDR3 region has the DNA TGTGCTAGCAGCTTAGTTGAGTCAGATACGCAGTATTTT.

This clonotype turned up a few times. Here the CDR3 DNA reads TGTGCCAGCAGCCAAGAATCGGGGCTTCTCACAGATACGCAGTATTTT. It codes for CASSQESGLLTDTQYF. The chain links TRBV4-2 to TRBJ2-3; D assignment may be TRBD1 or TRBD2 (5 bases each). Per the germline V gene, CDR1 is LGHNA and CDR2 is YNFKEQ. This CDR3 is 16 amino acids long. V gave up 0 bases and J gave up 2 bases, with 12 bases separating them.

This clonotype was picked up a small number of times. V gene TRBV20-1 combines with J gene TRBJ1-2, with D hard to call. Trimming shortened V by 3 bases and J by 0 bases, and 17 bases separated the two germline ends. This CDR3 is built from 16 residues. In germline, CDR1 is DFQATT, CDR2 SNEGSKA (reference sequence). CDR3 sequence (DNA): TGCAGTGCTAGCGGTATGGAGGGCCAAGCTAACTATGGCTACACCTTC. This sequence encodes CSASGMEGQANYGYTF.

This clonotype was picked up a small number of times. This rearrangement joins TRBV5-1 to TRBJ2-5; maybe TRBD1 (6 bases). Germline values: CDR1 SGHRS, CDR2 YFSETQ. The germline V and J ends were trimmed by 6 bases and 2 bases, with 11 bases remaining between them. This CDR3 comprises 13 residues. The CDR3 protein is CASNPGQQETQYF. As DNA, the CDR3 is TGCGCCAGCAACCCCGGACAGCAAGAGACCCAGTACTTC.

CDR3 region: CASSEATATRQYV. DNA of the CDR3: TGTGCCAGCAGTGAAGCTACTGCTACGAGGCAGTACGTC. J is TRBJ2-7 and V is TRBV2; D is unclear. The CDR3 runs to 13 residues. Germline CDR1 reads SNHLY; CDR2 reads FYNNEI. The ends were cut back, 0 bases at V and 9 bases at J, with 12 bases in the middle.

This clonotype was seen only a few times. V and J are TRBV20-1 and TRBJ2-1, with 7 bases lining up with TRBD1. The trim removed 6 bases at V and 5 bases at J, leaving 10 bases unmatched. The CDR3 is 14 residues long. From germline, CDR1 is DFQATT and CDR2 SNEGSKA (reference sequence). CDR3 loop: CSAEGQGVNNEQFF. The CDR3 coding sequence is TGCAGTGCCGAAGGGCAGGGGGTGAACAATGAGCAGTTCTTC.